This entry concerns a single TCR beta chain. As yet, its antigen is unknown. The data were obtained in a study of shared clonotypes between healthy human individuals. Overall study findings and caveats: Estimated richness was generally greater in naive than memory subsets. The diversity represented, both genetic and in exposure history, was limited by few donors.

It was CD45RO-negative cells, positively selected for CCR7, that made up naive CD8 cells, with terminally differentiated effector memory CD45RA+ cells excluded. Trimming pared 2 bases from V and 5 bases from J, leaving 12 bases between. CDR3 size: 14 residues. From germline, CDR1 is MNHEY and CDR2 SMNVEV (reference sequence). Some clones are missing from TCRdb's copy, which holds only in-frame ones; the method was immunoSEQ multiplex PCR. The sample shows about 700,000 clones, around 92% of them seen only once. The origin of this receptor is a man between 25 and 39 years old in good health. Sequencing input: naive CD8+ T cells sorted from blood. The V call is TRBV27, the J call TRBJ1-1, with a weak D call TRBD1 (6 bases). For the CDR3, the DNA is TGTGCCAGCAGTTTAACCAGGGGCGGGACTGAAGCTTTCTTT. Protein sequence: CASSLTRGGTEAFF.